Shown below are 8 T cell receptor beta chains from a single sample sequenced in a study of blood T cell repertoires in COVID-19 (dated by TCRdb to about 2020). Library creation used the immunoSEQ multiplex PCR assay. TCRdb stores this immuneACCESS table with in-frame sequences only. Part of the clones is absent; in the studies checked, under half of the shortfall reflects unresolved V genes, and no reason is known for the rest. Present in this sample are under 200,000 clones, around 80% of which were seen just once. Jointly, the top ten make up approximately 6.2% of the sample. Sequences were obtained from peripheral blood. The receptor set was obtained from a man in his sixties or seventies with active or convalescent COVID-19.

CDR3 bases: TGTGCCAGCAGTCACATCAAGGGGGCTGTGAGTTACACTGAAGCTTTCTTT. Protein: CASSHIKGAVSYTEAFF. The V call is TRBV6-6, the J call TRBJ1-1; 7 bases line up with TRBD1. V lost 5 bases, J lost 3 bases, and 15 bases stayed unmatched. Germline loops: CDR1 MNHNY, CDR2 SVGAGI (reference sequence). This CDR3 has 17 residues.

In this sample, this clone turned up a few times. This chain connects TRBV3-1 (or the pseudogene TRBV3-2) to TRBJ2-1; 11 bases align to TRBD2. Germline V lookup: CDR1 LGHDT, CDR2 YNNKEL (reference sequence). The CDR3 spans 16 residues. The ends lost 1 base at V and 5 bases at J; junction bases unmatched: 4. The CDR3 sequence is CASSQVGTSGDNEQFF. The CDR3 DNA reads as TGTGCCAGCAGCCAAGTAGGGACTAGCGGCGACAATGAGCAGTTCTTC.

This clone was picked up one time. The chain couples TRBV9 to TRBJ2-5; D is unclear. There are 12 residues in the CDR3. The germline V gene encodes CDR1 SGDLS and CDR2 YYNGEE. The germline V and J ends were trimmed by 0 bases and 5 bases, with 5 bases remaining between them. The CDR3 reads CASSVVRETQYF. The CDR3 nucleotides are TGTGCCAGCAGCGTAGTGAGGGAGACCCAGTACTTC.

The J gene is TRBJ1-2, the V gene TRBV28; 9 nucleotides agree with TRBD1. The CDR3 has 16 residues. From germline, CDR1 is MDHEN and CDR2 SYDVKM. J lost 3 bases, V lost 5 bases, and 10 bases had no gene match. CDR3 nucleotide sequence: TGTGCCAGCAGTCCGGGACAGGGTACAATCTACTATGGCTACACCTTC. Its protein product is CASSPGQGTIYYGYTF.

The genes are TRBV2 and TRBJ2-5; 8 bases are a match to TRBD1. Unmatched junction bases numbered 5, after V lost 7 bases and J lost 4 bases. This CDR3 contains 13 residues. In germline, CDR1 is SNHLY, CDR2 FYNNEI. DNA of the CDR3: TGTGCCAGCACTTTCAGGGGGCGAGAGACCCAGTACTTC. Residues: CASTFRGRETQYF. Full variable domain (rest looked up from reference TRBV2 and TRBJ2-5): EPEVTQTPSHQVTQMGQEVILRCVPISNHLYFYWYRQILGQKVEFLVSFYNNEISEKSEIFDDQFSVERPDGSNFTLKIRSTKLEDSAMYFCASTFRGRETQYFGPGTRLLVL.

This clone showed up just once. The genes are TRBV2 and TRBJ1-4; D not resolved. Trimming left V 7 bases short and J 7 bases short, with 16 bases between. The V gene's germline CDR1 is SNHLY and CDR2 FYNNEI. This CDR3 comprises 14 residues. The CDR3 DNA reads TGTGCCAGCAATGACCTCCGAGGCAGTGAAAAACTGTTTTTT. It yields the protein CASNDLRGSEKLFF. The full variable domain, its missing parts supplied by reference TRBV2 and TRBJ1-4, is EPEVTQTPSHQVTQMGQEVILRCVPISNHLYFYWYRQILGQKVEFLVSFYNNEISEKSEIFDDQFSVERPDGSNFTLKIRSTKLEDSAMYFCASNDLRGSEKLFFGSGTQLSVL.

V gene TRBV5-8 combines with J gene TRBJ1-6; D may be TRBD1 (5 bases). V lost 4 bases to trimming and J lost 7 bases, with 9 bases between them. This CDR3 spans 13 amino acids. CDR1 and CDR2 (germline): SGHTS, YDEGEE. CDR3 residues: CASSPRQNSPLHF. The CDR3 DNA reads TGTGCCAGCAGCCCTAGACAGAATTCACCCCTCCACTTT.

This chain connects TRBV11-2 to TRBJ1-1, with a weak D call TRBD1 (5 bases). The CDR3 contains 15 residues. Germline V gene data show CDR1 as SGHAT and CDR2 as FQNNGV. V was pared by 5 bases and J by 5 bases, with 18 bases between. This chain's CDR3 is CASSPRPQGWTEAFF. CDR3 in DNA: TGTGCCAGCAGCCCACGGCCGCAGGGTTGGACTGAAGCTTTCTTT. The whole variable domain, remainder taken from reference TRBV11-2 and TRBJ1-1, is EAGVAQSPRYKIIEKRQSVAFWCNPISGHATLYWYQQILGQGPKLLIQFQNNGVVDDSQLPKDRFSAERLKGVDSTLKIQPAKLEDSAVYLCASSPRPQGWTEAFFGQGTRLTVV.